The next 2 T cell receptor beta chains were all read from a single sample in a study of technical replicates of blood from a handful of donors (dated by TCRdb to about 2017). Library construction relied on the immunoSEQ multiplex PCR assay. TCRdb holds this immuneACCESS table with in-frame rearrangements only. Some clones are missing; in checked studies, unresolved V genes explain under half, and the rest has no known cause. This sample comprises under 15,000 clones, roughly 79% of them detected only once. Jointly, the top ten make up less than 15% of the sample. The sample was PBMCs. Every receptor here comes from a human donor in good health.

This chain connects TRBV2 to TRBJ2-5; D perhaps matches TRBD2 (5 bases). The CDR3 covers 16 residues. V was trimmed by 7 bases and J by 4 bases, leaving 22 bases between them. Germline values: CDR1 SNHLY, CDR2 FYNNEI. CDR3 region: CASTPGKTPWVETQYF. The CDR3 bases are TGTGCCAGCACCCCCGGGAAGACACCCTGGGTAGAGACCCAGTACTTC.

The J gene is TRBJ2-7, the V gene TRBV18; maybe TRBD1 (7 bases). Trimming shortened V by 3 bases and J by 2 bases, and 11 bases separated the two germline ends. The CDR3 is 14 amino acids. The germline CDR1 and CDR2 sequences are KGHSH and LQKENI. CDR3 coding DNA: TGTGCCAGCTCACCCCAGGGGGGAGCCTACGAGCAGTACTTC. Amino acid sequence: CASSPQGGAYEQYF. The entire variable domain, with the rest obtained from reference TRBV18 and TRBJ2-7, is as follows: NAGVMQNPRHLVRRRGQEARLRCSPMKGHSHVYWYRQLPEEGLKFMVYLQKENIIDESGMPKERFSAEFPKEGPSILRIQQVVRGDSAAYFCASSPQGGAYEQYFGPGTRLTVT.